Shown below are 19 T cell receptor beta chains from a single sample sequenced in a study of cytomegalovirus exposure and HLA in healthy donors. Here immunoSEQ multiplex PCR was the method, and the copy in TCRdb shows in-frame clones only, minus some. The sample contains around 63,000 clones, 89% of which appear only once. The material sequenced was PBMCs. Receptors originate from a woman aged 18-29 years in good health and CMV-seronegative.

The rearrangement links TRBV18 to TRBJ2-2; TRBD1 matches at 7 bases. The junction had 9 bases not matched to a gene; V was cut back by 3 bases and J by 2 bases. Germline CDR1 and CDR2: KGHSH and LQKENI. CDR3 length: 17 residues. This CDR3 reads CASSPFQNRGNTGELFF. The CDR3 DNA is TGTGCCAGCTCACCTTTTCAAAACAGGGGCAACACCGGGGAGCTGTTTTTT. The variable domain in full, completed from reference TRBV18 and TRBJ2-2, reads NAGVMQNPRHLVRRRGQEARLRCSPMKGHSHVYWYRQLPEEGLKFMVYLQKENIIDESGMPKERFSAEFPKEGPSILRIQQVVRGDSAAYFCASSPFQNRGNTGELFFGEGSRLTVL.

The sample holds one count of this clone. The CDR3 loop reads CASSYSEALNTEAFF. In DNA form, the CDR3 reads TGTGCCAGCAGTTACTCGGAGGCGTTGAACACTGAAGCTTTCTTT. The chain employs TRBV6-6 and TRBJ1-1; no clear D gene. V lost 0 bases and J lost 0, with 8 bases in between. CDR1 MNHNY and CDR2 SVGAGI come from the germline V gene (reference sequence). The CDR3 covers 15 residues.

The rearrangement joins TRBV7-9 to TRBJ1-1, with 10 bases matching TRBD1. The germline CDR1 and CDR2 sequences are SEHNR and FQNEAQ (reference sequence). CDR3 size: 17 residues. Germline trimming cut 5 bases from V and 0 bases from J; bases unmatched to any gene: 9. The CDR3 region is CASSPRTGGLLNTEAFF. The DNA of the CDR3 is TGTGCCAGCAGCCCTCGGACAGGGGGACTCTTGAACACTGAAGCTTTCTTT.

The rearrangement uses TRBV27 and TRBJ2-5, with D perhaps TRBD1 (5 bases). Trimming stripped 0 bases from V and 5 bases from J, with 10 bases between. CDR1 and CDR2 from the germline V gene are MNHEY and SMNVEV (reference sequence). This CDR3 is built from 14 residues. The CDR3 nucleotides are TGTGCCAGCAGTTTATCATGGGGCGCGGAGACCCAGTACTTC. Amino acid sequence: CASSLSWGAETQYF.

The chain has TRBV4-1 and TRBJ1-5; TRBD1 might be the D (5 bases). The CDR3 is 17 amino acids. The germline V gene encodes CDR1 MGHRA and CDR2 YSYEKL. V was shortened by 0 bases and J by 5 bases, with 17 bases between the two germline ends. The CDR3 loop reads CASSQDPNPRGYQPQHF. The CDR3 DNA reads as TGCGCCAGCAGCCAAGATCCTAACCCCCGGGGGTATCAGCCCCAGCATTTT.

This chain connects TRBV30 to TRBJ1-2; perhaps TRBD1 as D (6 bases). V was cut by 1 base and J by 7 bases, with 10 bases left in between. Germline CDR1 GTSNPN, CDR2 SVGIG (reference sequence). The CDR3 covers 12 residues. Written as DNA, the CDR3 is TGTGCCTGGAGTGGAACACAGGGTGGCTACACCTTC. Encoded protein: CAWSGTQGGYTF.

In its sample, this clone was seen a few times. This chain connects TRBV6-1 to TRBJ1-6; the match to TRBD1 covers 8 bases. There are 14 residues in the CDR3. CDR1 and CDR2 from the germline V gene are MNHNS and SASEGT. V shed 6 bases and J 10 bases; nucleotides not matched to a gene: 8. The CDR3 is CASSSGGDGSPLHF. CDR3 sequence (DNA): TGTGCCAGCAGCTCAGGGGGCGATGGGTCACCCCTCCACTTT.

This chain uses TRBV5-1 with TRBJ1-5; 7 nucleotides line up with TRBD1. V lost 3 bases to trimming and J lost 6 bases; unmatched junction nucleotides: 3. The CDR3 runs to 13 residues. Germline lookup yields CDR1 SGHRS and CDR2 YFSETQ. The CDR3 DNA reads as TGCGCCAGCAGCTGGACAGGAAGTCAGCCCCAGCATTTT. This gives the protein CASSWTGSQPQHF.

In the case of this clone: Distinct nucleotide sequences in the sample also encode this CDR3. The genes are TRBV19 and TRBJ1-5, with TRBD1 as a possible D gene (5 bases). CDR1 LNHDA and CDR2 SQIVND come from the germline V gene (reference sequence). The CDR3 loop spans 12 amino acids. V lost 3 bases, J lost 7 bases, and 7 bases lay in between. The CDR3 nucleotides read TGTGCCAGTAGTATCCCAGGGCAGCCCCAGCATTTT. Its translation: CASSIPGQPQHF.

The chain recombines TRBV7-9 with TRBJ1-2; D remains unclear. This CDR3 is 16 amino acids long. Germline assignment: CDR1 SEHNR and CDR2 FQNEAQ (reference sequence). The V end was cut by 5 bases, the J end by 0 bases, with 16 bases between. The CDR3 loop reads CASSPSGLRANYGYTF. In nucleotides, the CDR3 is TGTGCCAGCAGCCCGAGCGGGCTTCGAGCTAACTATGGCTACACCTTC.

This clone appeared a single time. This sequence joins TRBV29-1 and TRBJ1-1, with 8 bases matching TRBD1. V dropped 7 bases and J dropped 7; count of bases not matched to a gene: 8. This CDR3 comprises 12 residues. Germline CDR1 and CDR2: SQVTM and ANQGSEA. Here the CDR3 reads CSARRQGYEAFF. The DNA of the CDR3 is TGCAGCGCTCGCAGACAGGGGTATGAAGCTTTCTTT.

This clone was seen once. V gene TRBV5-5 combines with J gene TRBJ1-2, with 10 bases identical to TRBD1. V shed 4 bases, J shed 5 bases, and the junction held 5 bases outside the gene matches. The germline CDR1 and CDR2 sequences are SGHKS and YYEKEE (reference sequence). This CDR3 has 14 amino acids. The CDR3 here is CASSAPGQGYGYTF. The CDR3 DNA is TGTGCCAGCAGCGCCCCGGGACAGGGGTATGGCTACACCTTC.

This chain links TRBV28 with TRBJ2-4; D ambiguous. The CDR3 length is 14 residues. Germline CDR1 MDHEN, CDR2 SYDVKM. Trimming removed 5 bases from V and 1 base from J, with 9 bases in between. The CDR3 coding sequence is TGTGCCAGCAGTCCACCACAGGCCAAAAACATTCAGTACTTC. It specifies CASSPPQAKNIQYF.

The rearrangement joins TRBV7-2 to TRBJ1-5; no clear D gene. The CDR3 is 14 amino acids. V was trimmed by 5 bases and J by 0 bases, leaving 8 bases between them. Germline V CDR1 and CDR2: SGHTA, FQGNSA. CDR3 coding DNA: TGTGCCAGCAGCCAACATATTAGCAATCAGCCCCAGCATTTT. As protein: CASSQHISNQPQHF.

The chain has TRBV27 and TRBJ2-1; D might be TRBD2 (5 bases). V lost 3 bases, J lost 7 bases, and 16 bases lay in between. Germline V lookup: CDR1 MNHEY, CDR2 SMNVEV (reference sequence). CDR3 length: 15 residues. CDR3 DNA: TGTGCCAGCAGTTTGAGGGCAGGCCGGGGAAATGAGCAGTTCTTC. This encodes CASSLRAGRGNEQFF.

V and J are TRBV28 and TRBJ2-7, with 7 bases that match TRBD1. The CDR3 is made up of 16 amino acids. Germline V gives CDR1 MDHEN, CDR2 SYDVKM. V lost 8 bases and J lost 0; bases outside the gene matches: 13. The CDR3 region is CASGKGDRPPSYEQYF. The CDR3 DNA follows: TGTGCCAGCGGGAAGGGGGACAGACCCCCCTCCTACGAGCAGTACTTC. Full variable domain (rest looked up from reference TRBV28 and TRBJ2-7): DVKVTQSSRYLVKRTGEKVFLECVQDMDHENMFWYRQDPGLGLRLIYFSYDVKMKEKGDIPEGYSVSREKKERFSLILESASTNQTSMYLCASGKGDRPPSYEQYFGPGTRLTVT.

The rearrangement joins TRBV30 to TRBJ1-2, with D possibly TRBD1 on 5 matching bases. V shed 4 bases and J shed 4 bases, with 16 bases lying between them. The germline CDR1 and CDR2 sequences are GTSNPN and SVGIG (reference sequence). The CDR3 sequence is 14 residues long. The CDR3 bases are TGTGCCTGGACCCAACAGGATCCACCCTATGGCTACACCTTC. It translates to CAWTQQDPPYGYTF.

J is TRBJ2-1 and V is TRBV7-2; the match to TRBD2 covers 10 bases. This CDR3 comprises 15 residues. Unmatched junction bases numbered 8, after V lost 7 bases and J lost 5 bases. Per germline, CDR1 SGHTA and CDR2 FQGNSA. CDR3 amino acids: CASKKAGGFDNEQFF. CDR3 sequence (DNA): TGTGCCAGCAAAAAAGCGGGGGGGTTCGACAATGAGCAGTTCTTC.

The V and J genes are TRBV9 and TRBJ2-7, with 12 bases identical to TRBD1. Per germline, CDR1 SGDLS and CDR2 YYNGEE. CDR3 length: 19 residues. After removal of 4 bases from V and 2 bases from J, the junction contained 16 bases not matched to a gene. The CDR3 loop is CASSLTYRDRGRGTYEQYF. CDR3 sequence (DNA): TGTGCCAGCAGCCTTACCTACCGGGACAGGGGGCGCGGGACCTACGAGCAGTACTTC.